One sample yielded the 10 T cell receptor beta chains listed below, sequenced in a study of cytomegalovirus exposure and HLA in healthy donors. Primers for the PCR totalled 60 Vbeta and 13 Jbeta. Clones were sequenced by immunoSEQ multiplex PCR, and TCRdb holds only the in-frame ones, with some missing. This table holds approximately 58,000 clones. The specimen was PBMCs. These receptors were obtained from a woman under 30 in good health and CMV-seronegative.

The V gene is TRBV6-6, the J gene TRBJ2-7; tentatively, D is TRBD2 (6 bases). This CDR3 spans 12 amino acids. Germline CDR1 MNHNY, CDR2 SVGAGI (reference sequence). Trimming removed 10 bases from V and 7 bases from J, with 17 bases in between. The CDR3 reads CATGGTAEEQYF. The CDR3 coding sequence is TGTGCCACGGGCGGGACGGCTGAGGAGCAGTACTTC.

The chain employs TRBV6-6 and TRBJ1-1; the D gene is possibly TRBD1 (6 bases). This CDR3 comprises 14 residues. Per germline, CDR1 MNHNY and CDR2 SVGAGI (reference sequence). V lost 2 bases to trimming and J lost 1 base, with 8 bases between them. In DNA form, the CDR3 reads TGTGCCAGCAGTTACCCGACAGGGAACACTGAAGCTTTCTTT. Amino acids: CASSYPTGNTEAFF.

V and J are TRBV25-1 and TRBJ2-1, with 8 bases that match TRBD1. The CDR3 sequence is 16 residues long. V lost 1 base, J lost 0 bases, and 2 bases stayed unmatched. Germline V gives CDR1 MGHDK, CDR2 SYGVNS. The CDR3 DNA reads as TGTGCCAGCAGTGAATCCGGGACAGGCTCCTACAATGAGCAGTTCTTC. This gives the protein CASSESGTGSYNEQFF.

The chain couples TRBV14 to TRBJ1-2; no clear D. CDR1 SGHDN and CDR2 FVKESK come from the germline V gene. V lost 1 base and J 7 bases, leaving 10 bases between the germline ends. The CDR3 is 13 residues long. In nucleotides, the CDR3 is TGTGCCAGCAGCCAAGGCTACGGTGGTGGCTACACCTTC. Its translation: CASSQGYGGGYTF.

The chain uses TRBV9 and TRBJ2-1; the match to TRBD2 covers 13 bases. V was pared by 4 bases and J by 8 bases, with 9 bases of the junction left unmatched. Germline values: CDR1 SGDLS, CDR2 YYNGEE. This CDR3 comprises 16 residues. DNA for the CDR3: TGTGCCAGCAGCTTTGCCACTAGCGGGGGGGCCGATGAGCAGTTCTTC. Encoded protein: CASSFATSGGADEQFF.

V and J are TRBV5-1 and TRBJ1-6; no firm D call. This CDR3 has 16 amino acids. V lost 0 bases to trimming and J lost 0 bases, with 7 bases between them. Germline assignment: CDR1 SGHRS and CDR2 YFSETQ. In DNA form, the CDR3 reads TGCGCCAGCAGCTTGGGTGTTAGCTCCTATAATTCACCCCTCCACTTT. Its protein is CASSLGVSSYNSPLHF.

V gene TRBV6-5 combines with J gene TRBJ1-1, with 8 bases identical to TRBD1. The CDR3 length is 15 residues. Unmatched junction bases numbered 11, after V lost 6 bases and J lost 5 bases. Per the germline V gene, CDR1 is MNHEY and CDR2 is SVGAGI. The CDR3 DNA reads as TGTGCCAGCAGCCTCGCTCAGGGGGCAGGGACTGAAGCTTTCTTT. It yields the protein CASSLAQGAGTEAFF.

A word on this clone: The junction departs from germline at one end; a sequencing error may be responsible. The chain combines TRBV6-5 with TRBJ2-3, with D unclear. The CDR3 is 13 amino acids. Germline V lookup: CDR1 MNHEY, CDR2 SVGAGI. CDR3 sequence: CASSYQSADKQYF. The CDR3 coding sequence is TGTGCCAGCAGTTACCAAAGCGCAGATAAGCAGTATTTT.

CDR3 bases: TGTGCCAGCAGTTCCCCTTTTGCTGAAGCTTTCTTT. This translates into CASSSPFAEAFF. J is TRBJ1-1 and V is TRBV6-6; no reliable D call. V gave up 4 bases and J gave up 6 bases, with 9 bases separating them. The CDR3 length is 12 residues. The V gene's germline CDR1 is MNHNY and CDR2 SVGAGI (reference sequence).

This chain uses TRBV5-1 with TRBJ2-7, with a possible D match to TRBD2 (5 bases). Germline V gene lookup returns CDR1 SGHRS and CDR2 YFSETQ. The CDR3 runs 13 residues. Trimming cost V 1 base and J 6 bases, with 11 bases left between them. The CDR3 sequence is CASSLKEGGEQYF. The CDR3 region has the DNA TGCGCCAGCAGCTTGAAAGAGGGCGGCGAGCAGTACTTC.